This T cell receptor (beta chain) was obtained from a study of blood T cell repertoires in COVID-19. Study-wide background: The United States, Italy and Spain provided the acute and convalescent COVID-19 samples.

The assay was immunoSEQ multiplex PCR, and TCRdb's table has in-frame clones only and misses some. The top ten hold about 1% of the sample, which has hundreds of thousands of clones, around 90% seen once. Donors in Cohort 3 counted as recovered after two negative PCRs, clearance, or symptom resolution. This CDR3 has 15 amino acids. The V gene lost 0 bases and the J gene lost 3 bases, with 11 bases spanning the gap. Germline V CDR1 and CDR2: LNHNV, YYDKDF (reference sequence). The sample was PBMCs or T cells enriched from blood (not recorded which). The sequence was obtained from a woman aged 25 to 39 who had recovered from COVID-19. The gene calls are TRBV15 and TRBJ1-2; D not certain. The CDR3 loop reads CATSREGGSDYGYTF. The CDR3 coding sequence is TGTGCCACCAGCAGAGAGGGCGGGTCGGACTATGGCTACACCTTC.